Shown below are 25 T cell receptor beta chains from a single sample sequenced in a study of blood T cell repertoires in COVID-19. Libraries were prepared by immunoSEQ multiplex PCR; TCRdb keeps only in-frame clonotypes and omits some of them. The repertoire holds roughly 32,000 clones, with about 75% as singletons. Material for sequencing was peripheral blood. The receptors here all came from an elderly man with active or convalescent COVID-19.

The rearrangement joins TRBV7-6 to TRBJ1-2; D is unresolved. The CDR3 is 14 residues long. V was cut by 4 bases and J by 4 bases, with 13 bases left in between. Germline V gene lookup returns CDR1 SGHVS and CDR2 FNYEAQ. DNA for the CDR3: TGTGCCAGCAGCTCACGGGGAACTTTCTATGGCTACACCTTC. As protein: CASSSRGTFYGYTF.

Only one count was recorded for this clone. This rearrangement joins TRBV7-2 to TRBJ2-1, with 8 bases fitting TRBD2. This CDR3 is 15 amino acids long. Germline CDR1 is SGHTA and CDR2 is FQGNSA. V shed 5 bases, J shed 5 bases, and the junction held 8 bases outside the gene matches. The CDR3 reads CASSPSGSSHNEQFF. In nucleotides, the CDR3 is TGTGCCAGCAGCCCCAGCGGGAGTTCCCACAATGAGCAGTTCTTC.

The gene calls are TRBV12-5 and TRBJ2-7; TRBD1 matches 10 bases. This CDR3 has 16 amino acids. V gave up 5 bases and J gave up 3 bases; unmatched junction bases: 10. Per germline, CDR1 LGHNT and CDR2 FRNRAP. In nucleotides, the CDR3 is TGTGCTAGTGGTCCAGGATCCGGGACAGGGGTCTACGAGCAGTACTTC. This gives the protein CASGPGSGTGVYEQYF.

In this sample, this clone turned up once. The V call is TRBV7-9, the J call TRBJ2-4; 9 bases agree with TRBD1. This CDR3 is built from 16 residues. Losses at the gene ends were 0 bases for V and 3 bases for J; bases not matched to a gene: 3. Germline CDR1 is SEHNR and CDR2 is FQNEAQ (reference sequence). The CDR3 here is CASSLAGGQGKNIQYF. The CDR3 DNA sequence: TGTGCCAGCAGCTTAGCGGGGGGACAGGGCAAAAACATTCAGTACTTC.

Here the CDR3 DNA reads TGTGCCAGCAGTATAACAGGGGACGGCACTGAGCAGTTCTTC. This encodes CASSITGDGTEQFF. The chain links TRBV7-9 to TRBJ2-1; TRBD1 aligns across 7 bases. The V gene's germline CDR1 is SEHNR and CDR2 FQNEAQ (reference sequence). Trimming at V came to 6 bases and at J to 9 bases, leaving 11 bases not matched to a gene. The CDR3 sequence is 14 residues long.

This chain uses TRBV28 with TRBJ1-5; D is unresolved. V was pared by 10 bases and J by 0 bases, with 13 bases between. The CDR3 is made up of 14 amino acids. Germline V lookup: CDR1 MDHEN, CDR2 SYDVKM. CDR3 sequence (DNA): TGTGCCACCCAACGGGAGATTAGCAATCAGCCCCAGCATTTT. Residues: CATQREISNQPQHF.

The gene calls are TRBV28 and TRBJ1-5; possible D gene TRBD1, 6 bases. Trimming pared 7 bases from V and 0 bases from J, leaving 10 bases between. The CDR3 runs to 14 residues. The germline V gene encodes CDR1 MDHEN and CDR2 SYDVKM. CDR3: CASKKGGSNQPQHF. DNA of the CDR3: TGTGCCAGCAAGAAAGGGGGTAGCAATCAGCCCCAGCATTTT.

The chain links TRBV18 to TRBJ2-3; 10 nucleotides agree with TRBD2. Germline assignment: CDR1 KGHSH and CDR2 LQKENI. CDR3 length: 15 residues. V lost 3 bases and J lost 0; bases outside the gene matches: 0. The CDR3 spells CASSPTSGSTDTQYF. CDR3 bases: TGTGCCAGCTCACCGACTAGCGGGAGCACAGATACGCAGTATTTT.

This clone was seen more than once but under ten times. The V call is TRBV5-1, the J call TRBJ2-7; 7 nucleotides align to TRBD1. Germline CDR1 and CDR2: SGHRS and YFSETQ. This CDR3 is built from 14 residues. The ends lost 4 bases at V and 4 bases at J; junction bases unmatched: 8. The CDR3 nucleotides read TGCGCCAGCAGCCATAACAGGGGTACTTACGAGCAGTACTTC. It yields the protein CASSHNRGTYEQYF. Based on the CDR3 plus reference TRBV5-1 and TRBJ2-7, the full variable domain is KAGVTQTPRYLIKTRGQQVTLSCSPISGHRSVSWYQQTPGQGLQFLFEYFSETQRNKGNFPGRFSGRQFSNSRSEMNVSTLELGDSALYLCASSHNRGTYEQYFGPGTRLTVT.

The CDR3 here is CATSDLGRGREDNEQFF. CDR3 bases: TGTGCCACCAGTGATTTGGGGCGTGGCAGGGAGGACAATGAGCAGTTCTTC. The rearrangement uses TRBV24-1 and TRBJ2-1, with D tentatively TRBD2 (6 bases). The V gene's germline CDR1 is KGHDR and CDR2 SFDVKD. V lost 0 bases and J 5 bases, leaving 16 bases between the germline ends. The length of the CDR3 is 17 residues.

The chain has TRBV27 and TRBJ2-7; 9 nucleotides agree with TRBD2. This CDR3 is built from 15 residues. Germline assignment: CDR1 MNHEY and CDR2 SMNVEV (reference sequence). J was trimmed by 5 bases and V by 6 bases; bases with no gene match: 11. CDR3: CASRPVGGRGHEQYF. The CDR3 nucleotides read TGTGCCAGCAGGCCCGTCGGCGGGAGGGGCCACGAGCAGTACTTC.

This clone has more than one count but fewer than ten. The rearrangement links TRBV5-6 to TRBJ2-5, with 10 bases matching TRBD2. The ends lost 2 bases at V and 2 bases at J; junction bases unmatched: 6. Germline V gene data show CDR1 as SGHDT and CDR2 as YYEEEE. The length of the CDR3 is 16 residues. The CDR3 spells CASSLPGLARQETQYF. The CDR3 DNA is TGTGCCAGCAGCTTACCGGGACTAGCGAGGCAAGAGACCCAGTACTTC.

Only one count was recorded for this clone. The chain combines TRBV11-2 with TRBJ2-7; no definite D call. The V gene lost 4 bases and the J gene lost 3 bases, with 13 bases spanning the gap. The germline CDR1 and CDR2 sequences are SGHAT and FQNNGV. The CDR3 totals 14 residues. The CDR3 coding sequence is TGTGCCAGCAGCTCCGATAGTTTAAACTACGAGCAGTACTTC. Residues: CASSSDSLNYEQYF. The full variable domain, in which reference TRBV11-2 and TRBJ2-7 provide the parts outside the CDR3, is EAGVAQSPRYKIIEKRQSVAFWCNPISGHATLYWYQQILGQGPKLLIQFQNNGVVDDSQLPKDRFSAERLKGVDSTLKIQPAKLEDSAVYLCASSSDSLNYEQYFGPGTRLTVT.

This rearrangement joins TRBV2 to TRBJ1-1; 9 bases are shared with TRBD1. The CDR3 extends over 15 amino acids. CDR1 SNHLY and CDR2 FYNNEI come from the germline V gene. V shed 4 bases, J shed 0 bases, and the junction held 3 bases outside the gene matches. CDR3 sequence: CASSVGQGMNTEAFF. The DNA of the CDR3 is TGTGCCAGCAGTGTCGGACAGGGGATGAACACTGAAGCTTTCTTT.

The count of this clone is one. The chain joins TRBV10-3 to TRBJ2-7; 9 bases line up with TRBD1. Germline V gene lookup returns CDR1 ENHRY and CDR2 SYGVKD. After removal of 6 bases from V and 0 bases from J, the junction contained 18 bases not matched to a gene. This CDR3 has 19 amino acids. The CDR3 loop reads CAIRSSPGTGRGISYEQYF. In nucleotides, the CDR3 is TGTGCCATCAGATCGAGTCCCGGGACAGGGAGGGGGATCTCCTACGAGCAGTACTTC.

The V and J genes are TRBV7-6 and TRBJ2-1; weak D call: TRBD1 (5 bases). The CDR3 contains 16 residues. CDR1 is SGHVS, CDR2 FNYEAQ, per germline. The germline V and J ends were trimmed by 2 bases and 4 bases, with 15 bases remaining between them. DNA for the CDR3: TGTGCCAGCAGCTTAAATATCAGGTCAGGGTACAATGAGCAGTTCTTC. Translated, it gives CASSLNIRSGYNEQFF.

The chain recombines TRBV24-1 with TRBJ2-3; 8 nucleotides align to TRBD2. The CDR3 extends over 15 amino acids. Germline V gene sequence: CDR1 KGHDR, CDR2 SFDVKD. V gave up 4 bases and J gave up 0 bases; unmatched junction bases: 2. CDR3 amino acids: CATSDPSGSTDTQYF. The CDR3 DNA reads TGTGCCACCAGTGACCCTAGCGGGAGCACAGATACGCAGTATTTT.

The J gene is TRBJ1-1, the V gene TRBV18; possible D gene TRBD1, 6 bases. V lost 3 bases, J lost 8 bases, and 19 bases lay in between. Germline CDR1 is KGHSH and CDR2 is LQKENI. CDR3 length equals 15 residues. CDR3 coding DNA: TGTGCCAGCTCACCCGCTTCGGGGGGGCAGGAAGAAGCTTTCTTT. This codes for CASSPASGGQEEAFF.

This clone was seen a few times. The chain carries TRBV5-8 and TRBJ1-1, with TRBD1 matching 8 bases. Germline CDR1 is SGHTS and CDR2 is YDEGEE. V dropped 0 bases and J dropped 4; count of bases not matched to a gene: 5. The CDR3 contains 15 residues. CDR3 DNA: TGTGCCAGCAGCTTGGGGACAGGGTCTTTCACTGAAGCTTTCTTT. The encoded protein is CASSLGTGSFTEAFF. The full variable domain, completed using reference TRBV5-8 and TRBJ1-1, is EAGVTQSPTHLIKTRGQQATLRCSPISGHTSVYWYQQALGLGLQFLLWYDEGEERNRGNFPPRFSGRQFPNYSSELNVNALELEDSALYLCASSLGTGSFTEAFFGQGTRLTVV.

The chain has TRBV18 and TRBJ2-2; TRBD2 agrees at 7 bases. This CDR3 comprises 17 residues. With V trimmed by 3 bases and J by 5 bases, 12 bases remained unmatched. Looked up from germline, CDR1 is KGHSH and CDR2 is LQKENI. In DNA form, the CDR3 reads TGTGCCAGCTCACCGTTTGCTTCGGGAGGACTAACCGGGGAGCTGTTTTTT. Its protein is CASSPFASGGLTGELFF.

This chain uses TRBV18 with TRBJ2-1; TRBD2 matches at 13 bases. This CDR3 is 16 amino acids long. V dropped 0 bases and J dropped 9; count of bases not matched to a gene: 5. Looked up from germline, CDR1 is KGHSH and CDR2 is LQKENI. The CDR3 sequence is CASSPPGLAGYGEQFF. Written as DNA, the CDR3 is TGTGCCAGCTCACCACCGGGACTAGCGGGATACGGTGAGCAGTTCTTC.

In DNA, the CDR3 is TGTGCCAGCGCCAGGGGCTATGGGGCCAACGTCCTGACTTTC. It specifies CASARGYGANVLTF. This chain connects TRBV6-4 to TRBJ2-6; tentatively, D is TRBD1 (6 bases). Germline CDR1 is MRHNA and CDR2 is SNTAGT. V was trimmed by 8 bases and J by 3 bases, leaving 11 bases between them. This CDR3 spans 14 amino acids.

The CDR3 is CASSLGQGQGPQHF. The CDR3 DNA follows: TGTGCCAGCAGCTTAGGGCAGGGACAGGGGCCCCAGCATTTT. This chain connects TRBV7-2 to TRBJ1-5, with 9 positions matching TRBD1. CDR3 size: 14 residues. Germline-derived CDR1 and CDR2 are SGHTA and FQGNSA. Unmatched junction bases numbered 4, after V lost 1 base and J lost 9 bases.

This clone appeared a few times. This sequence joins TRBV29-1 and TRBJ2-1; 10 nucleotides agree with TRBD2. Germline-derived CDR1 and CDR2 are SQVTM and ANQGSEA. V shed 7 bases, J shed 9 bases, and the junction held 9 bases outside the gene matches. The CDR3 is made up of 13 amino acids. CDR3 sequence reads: CSDGWASGSEQFF. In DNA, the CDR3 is TGCAGCGACGGTTGGGCTAGCGGGAGTGAGCAGTTCTTC.

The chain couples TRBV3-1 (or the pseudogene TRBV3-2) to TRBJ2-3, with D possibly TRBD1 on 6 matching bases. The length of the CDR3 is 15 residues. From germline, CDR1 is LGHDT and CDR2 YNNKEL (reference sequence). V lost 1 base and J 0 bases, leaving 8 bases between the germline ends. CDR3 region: CASSQGTGSTDTQYF. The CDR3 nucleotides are TGTGCCAGCAGCCAAGGAACAGGGAGCACAGATACGCAGTATTTT.